This TCR beta chain was sequenced in a study of OX40 agonist ivuxolimab in advanced cancers. For the study at large: Patients received ivuxolimab, an intravenous treatment, every 2 weeks at 0.01 to 10 mg/kg. Enrolled patients in dose escalation had cancers that were hepatocellular carcinoma, melanoma, renal cell or head and neck cancer. Findings and limits, study-wide: In the 0.1 to 3.0 mg/kg range, CD4+ and CD8+ blood T cells had expanded clonally by week 6. Partial responders at 0.1-3.0 mg/kg had among the lowest clonal expansion.

This clone was counted only a few times. Its target is unknown. Assay used: immunoSEQ multiplex PCR; TCRdb lists only in-frame clones, some missing. The sample gives roughly 89,000 clones, about 88% of which show up once; more than 1.5% is in the top ten. Per the germline V gene, CDR1 is MGHRA and CDR2 is YSYEKL. This CDR3 comprises 16 residues. The V end lost 0 bases, the J end lost 1 base, and 12 bases lay between the germline ends. The receptor was isolated from an adult with an advanced solid tumor such as melanoma, head and neck, liver or kidney cancer. The chain couples TRBV4-1 to TRBJ1-1, with D unclear. This specimen was CD4+ or CD8+ T cells sorted from blood, taken in a trial of the OX40 agonist ivuxolimab. This CDR3 reads CASSQDRAGRNTEAFF. In nucleotides, the CDR3 is TGCGCCAGCAGCCAAGATCGGGCCGGGAGGAACACTGAAGCTTTCTTT.